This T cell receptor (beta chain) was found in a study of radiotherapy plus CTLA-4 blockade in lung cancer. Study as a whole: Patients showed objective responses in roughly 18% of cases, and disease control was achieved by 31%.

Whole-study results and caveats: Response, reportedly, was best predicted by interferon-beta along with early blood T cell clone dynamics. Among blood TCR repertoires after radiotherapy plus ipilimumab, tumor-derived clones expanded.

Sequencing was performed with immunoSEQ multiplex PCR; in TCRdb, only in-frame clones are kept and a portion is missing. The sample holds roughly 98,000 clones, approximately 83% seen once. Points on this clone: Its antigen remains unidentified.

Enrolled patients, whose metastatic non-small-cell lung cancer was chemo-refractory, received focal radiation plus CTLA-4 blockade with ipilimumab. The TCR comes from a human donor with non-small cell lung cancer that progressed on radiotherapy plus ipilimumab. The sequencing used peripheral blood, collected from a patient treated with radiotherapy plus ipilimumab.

CDR3 region: CASSHTTGRPYEQYF. For the CDR3, the DNA is TGTGCCAGCAGCCATACAACGGGAAGGCCCTACGAGCAGTACTTC. V is TRBV11-3 and J is TRBJ2-7; TRBD2 might be the D (5 bases). V lost 5 bases and J 2 bases, leaving 16 bases between the germline ends. Germline values: CDR1 SGHNT, CDR2 YENEEA. This CDR3 has 15 residues.